Below are 21 T cell receptor beta chains sequenced from a single sample in a study of T cells after yellow fever vaccination. One entry per CDR3 protein results from TCRdb running MiXCR on the 5' RACE reads. In the table there are 320,000 or so distinct CDR3 sequences, 8.1% of which are singletons. Sequencing used PBMCs, obtained approximately 40 days after the first yellow fever vaccination. These receptors originate from a man between 18 and 35 years old who received the YFV17D yellow fever vaccine.

This clonotype has more than one count but fewer than ten. The chain recombines TRBV4-2 with TRBJ1-5, with TRBD1 matching over 7 bases. The ends lost 0 bases at V and 4 bases at J; junction bases unmatched: 6. The CDR3 totals 16 residues. CDR1 LGHNA and CDR2 YNFKEQ come from the germline V gene. Written as DNA, the CDR3 is TGTGCCAGCAGCCAAGAGCTTCAGGGGGGTAATCAGCCCCAGCATTTT. As protein: CASSQELQGGNQPQHF.

This clonotype was counted only a few times. This may stem from a read error, because a much larger clone lies one nucleotide away. The V gene is TRBV5-1, the J gene TRBJ2-2; 9 bases agree with TRBD1. The CDR3 runs 15 residues. V lost 2 bases and J lost 3; bases outside the gene matches: 2. The germline V gene has CDR1 SGHRS and CDR2 YFSETQ. The chain's CDR3 is CASSFGQGHTGELFF. CDR3 bases: TGCGCCAGCAGCTTCGGACAGGGGCACACCGGGGAGCTGTTTTTT.

The chain couples TRBV19 to TRBJ2-2, with a possible D match to TRBD1 (5 bases). V was shortened by 4 bases and J by 4 bases, with 16 bases between the two germline ends. Germline V lookup: CDR1 LNHDA, CDR2 SQIVND (reference sequence). This CDR3 contains 16 residues. The chain's CDR3 is CASSTRVGLGTGELFF. The CDR3 DNA is TGTGCCAGTAGTACCAGGGTGGGGCTCGGCACCGGGGAGCTGTTTTTT.

This clonotype turned up a few times. J is TRBJ2-4 and V is TRBV6-2 or TRBV6-3; D gene ambiguous. Between the trimmed V and J ends, which lost 0 bases and 8 bases, there was a span of 11 bases. The CDR3 length is 14 residues. Germline V gene sequence: CDR1 MNHEY, CDR2 SVGEGT. CDR3: CASSYSTTWDIQYF. The CDR3 bases are TGTGCCAGCAGTTACTCCACAACTTGGGACATTCAGTACTTC.

V and J are TRBV7-3 and TRBJ2-1; 11 nucleotides align to TRBD2. Germline assignment: CDR1 SGHTA and CDR2 FQGTGA. The CDR3 covers 16 residues. Trimming at V came to 2 bases and at J to 2 bases, leaving 2 bases not matched to a gene. The CDR3 loop is CASSLGSGGAYNEQFF. Written as DNA, the CDR3 is TGTGCCAGCAGCTTAGGTAGCGGGGGGGCCTACAATGAGCAGTTCTTC.

This clonotype has more than one count but fewer than ten. The V gene is TRBV6-2 or TRBV6-3, the J gene TRBJ2-7, with 7 bases aligning to TRBD1. This CDR3 spans 14 amino acids. V was clipped by 5 bases and J by 6 bases; unmatched bases: 10. CDR1 MNHEY and CDR2 SVGEGT come from the germline V gene. The CDR3 loop is CASSRLTGIREQYV. CDR3 DNA sequence: TGTGCCAGCAGTCGGCTGACAGGGATTCGCGAGCAGTACGTC.

The chain has TRBV5-1 and TRBJ2-5; D is possibly TRBD1 (5 bases). The CDR3 contains 14 residues. CDR1 is SGHRS and CDR2 is YFSETQ in the germline V gene. With 4 bases removed from V and 4 bases from J, the gap between germline ends came to 14 bases. This chain's CDR3 is CASSTGHTTETQYF. CDR3 coding DNA: TGCGCCAGCAGCACCGGACACACAACAGAGACCCAGTACTTC.

The chain carries TRBV5-1 and TRBJ1-2; a possible D gene is TRBD1 (5 bases). Germline CDR1 and CDR2: SGHRS and YFSETQ. V gave up 0 bases and J gave up 6 bases, with 12 bases separating them. This CDR3 contains 14 residues. The CDR3 here is CASSLEGPLNGYTF. The CDR3 coding sequence is TGCGCCAGCAGCTTGGAGGGGCCCTTGAATGGCTACACCTTC.

This rearrangement joins TRBV6-1 to TRBJ2-7; D may be TRBD2 (5 bases). The V gene lost 4 bases and the J gene lost 0 bases, with 10 bases spanning the gap. Germline-derived CDR1 and CDR2 are MNHNS and SASEGT. This CDR3 region has 14 residues. CDR3 bases: TGTGCCAGCAGTGGTTTCGGGGACTCCTACGAGCAGTACTTC. Amino acid sequence: CASSGFGDSYEQYF.

To note about this clonotype: Relative to the germline gene, one junction end is altered; a read error may explain this. The chain links TRBV7-9 to TRBJ2-1; D ambiguous. The CDR3 sequence is 14 residues long. The germline gives CDR1 SEHNR, CDR2 FQNEAQ (reference sequence). The CDR3 reads CASSLLYLGNEHFF. The CDR3 region has the DNA TGTGCCAGCAGCCTACTTTATTTGGGCAATGAGCATTTCTTC.

The chain carries TRBV12-3 or TRBV12-4 and TRBJ1-1; 10 bases map to TRBD1. The CDR3 extends over 14 amino acids. With 6 bases clipped from V and 7 bases from J, the junction kept 8 bases outside the gene matches. The chain's CDR3 is CASRRQGATLEAFF. The CDR3 coding sequence is TGTGCCAGCAGAAGACAGGGGGCAACTCTTGAAGCTTTCTTT.

This clonotype was seen more than once but under ten times. The chain couples TRBV5-1 to TRBJ1-6; D uncertain. Germline V gene lookup returns CDR1 SGHRS and CDR2 YFSETQ. This CDR3 spans 16 amino acids. V lost 0 bases and J lost 10, with 17 bases in between. CDR3 DNA sequence: TGCGCCAGCAGCTTGGGGGCAGGCGATACTCTATCACCCCTCCACTTT. Its protein product is CASSLGAGDTLSPLHF.

The chain joins TRBV4-3 to TRBJ2-3; TRBD1 aligns across 8 bases. The CDR3 covers 15 residues. The V and J ends lost 1 base and 6 bases, in that order; junction bases with no gene match: 6. The germline gives CDR1 LGHNA, CDR2 YSLEER. The CDR3 spells CASSQGGQEWDTQYF. In nucleotides, the CDR3 is TGCGCCAGCAGCCAAGGGGGACAGGAGTGGGATACGCAGTATTTT.

As concerns this clonotype: Likely a read error: the CDR3 ends without its conserved phenylalanine or tryptophan. The V and J genes are TRBV20-1 and TRBJ2-3; 8 bases align to TRBD2. The CDR3 totals 13 residues. Germline V gene data show CDR1 as DFQATT and CDR2 as SNEGSKA (reference sequence). Losses at the gene ends were 5 bases for V and 6 bases for J; bases not matched to a gene: 7. CDR3 nucleotides: TGCAGTGCTGTTACTAGCGGCGTGGATACGCAGTATTCT. Protein sequence: CSAVTSGVDTQYS.

V and J are TRBV29-1 and TRBJ1-1; 9 bases are shared with TRBD1. There are 13 residues in the CDR3. After removal of 3 bases from V and 4 bases from J, the junction contained 3 bases not matched to a gene. CDR1 is SQVTM and CDR2 is ANQGSEA in the germline V gene. The CDR3 reads CSVERQGGTEAFF. The DNA of the CDR3 is TGCAGCGTTGAGAGACAGGGGGGCACTGAAGCTTTCTTT.

This clonotype has only a few counts. The chain links TRBV4-3 to TRBJ2-3, with 11 bases that match TRBD2. J lost 2 bases, V lost 3 bases, and 7 bases had no gene match. Germline CDR1 is LGHNA and CDR2 is YSLEER. The CDR3 loop spans 17 amino acids. The CDR3 reads CASSHSGLAETTDTQYF. CDR3 sequence (DNA): TGCGCCAGCAGCCACTCGGGACTAGCGGAAACCACAGATACGCAGTATTTT.

This clonotype was seen repeatedly, ten times or more. The V and J genes are TRBV7-8 and TRBJ2-2, with 9 nucleotides matching TRBD1. The CDR3 consists of 15 residues. Germline-derived CDR1 and CDR2 are SGHVS and FQNEAQ. The junction had 7 bases not matched to a gene; V was cut back by 8 bases and J by 3 bases. The CDR3 sequence is CASRPNRGHTGELFF. In DNA, the CDR3 is TGTGCCAGCCGCCCCAACAGGGGGCACACCGGGGAGCTGTTTTTT.

This clonotype appeared a few times. CDR3 bases: TGTGCCAGCGGCTCACGGTTCGGGTCACCCCTCCACTTT. Its translation is CASGSRFGSPLHF. The rearrangement joins TRBV28 to TRBJ1-6; D not certain. With 8 bases removed from V and 10 bases from J, the gap between germline ends came to 15 bases. CDR1 is MDHEN and CDR2 is SYDVKM in the germline V gene. The length of the CDR3 is 13 residues.

The table lists this clonotype with a few counts. The chain joins TRBV11-2 to TRBJ2-5, with 7 positions matching TRBD1. Germline V CDR1 and CDR2: SGHAT, FQNNGV. V gave up 3 bases and J gave up 5 bases; unmatched junction bases: 3. This CDR3 contains 13 residues. The CDR3 spells CASSFGQVETQYF. CDR3 coding DNA: TGTGCCAGCAGCTTCGGACAGGTGGAGACCCAGTACTTC.

The chain joins TRBV11-2 to TRBJ2-7, with TRBD2 identical over 7 bases. Germline V gene data show CDR1 as SGHAT and CDR2 as FQNNGV. The CDR3 runs 16 residues. J gave up 7 bases and V 0 bases, and 12 bases lay outside the gene matches. For the CDR3, the DNA is TGTGCCAGCAGCTTAGACTGGGGGGGGGTGAGTTGGGAGCAGTACTTC. Amino acids: CASSLDWGGVSWEQYF.

This clonotype was seen a handful of times. The V and J genes are TRBV29-1 and TRBJ1-2; perhaps TRBD1 as D (5 bases). CDR1 and CDR2 (germline): SQVTM, ANQGSEA. This CDR3 is 12 amino acids long. Trimming took off 3 bases at V and 6 bases at J, with 11 bases between the two ends. As DNA, the CDR3 is TGCAGCGTTGATCCAGGGACCCATGGCTACACCTTC. Translated: CSVDPGTHGYTF.